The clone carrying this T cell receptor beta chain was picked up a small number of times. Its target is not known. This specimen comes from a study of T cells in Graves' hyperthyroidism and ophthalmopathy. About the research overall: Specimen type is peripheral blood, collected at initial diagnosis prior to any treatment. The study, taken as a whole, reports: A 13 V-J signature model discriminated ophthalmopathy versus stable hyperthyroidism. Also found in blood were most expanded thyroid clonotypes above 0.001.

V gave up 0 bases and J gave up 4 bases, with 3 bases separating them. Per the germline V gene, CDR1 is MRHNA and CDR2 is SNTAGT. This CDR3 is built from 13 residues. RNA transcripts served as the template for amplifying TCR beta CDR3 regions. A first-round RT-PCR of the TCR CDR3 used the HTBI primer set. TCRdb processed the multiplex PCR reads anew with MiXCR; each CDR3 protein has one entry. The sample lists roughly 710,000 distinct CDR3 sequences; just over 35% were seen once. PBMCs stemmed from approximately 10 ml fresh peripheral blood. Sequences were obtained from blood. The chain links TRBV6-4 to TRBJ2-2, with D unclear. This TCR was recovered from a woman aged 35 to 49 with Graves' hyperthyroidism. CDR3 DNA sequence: TGTGCCAGCAGTGACTCGAGCACCGGGGAGCTGTTTTTT. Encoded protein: CASSDSSTGELFF.